Detailed here is one T cell receptor (beta chain). Its antigen remains unidentified. Germline loops: CDR1 SGHKS, CDR2 YYEKEE (reference sequence). The junction had 13 bases not matched to a gene; V was cut back by 4 bases and J by 7 bases. The CDR3 covers 15 residues. Regarding time point: blood 4 weeks post-SBRT, at nephrectomy. As to treatment: 15 Gy SBRT to primary tumor, nephrectomy 4 weeks later. Some clones are missing from TCRdb's copy, which holds only in-frame ones; the method was immunoSEQ multiplex PCR. The sample has tens of thousands of clones, nearly 85% seen once. These data are taken from a study of radiation and T cells in renal cell carcinoma. Regarding the study as a whole: In blood, top tumor clones expanded by 2 weeks, shrinking by 4.

The origin of this receptor is a woman between 65 and 79 years old with renal cell carcinoma. The source material was blood, sampled from a patient whose treatment included radiotherapy and nephrectomy. The gene calls are TRBV5-5 and TRBJ2-7, with TRBD2 matching over 8 bases. The CDR3 loop reads CASSPTSGLYGEQYF. Written as DNA, the CDR3 is TGTGCCAGCAGCCCCACTAGCGGATTGTACGGAGAGCAGTACTTC.